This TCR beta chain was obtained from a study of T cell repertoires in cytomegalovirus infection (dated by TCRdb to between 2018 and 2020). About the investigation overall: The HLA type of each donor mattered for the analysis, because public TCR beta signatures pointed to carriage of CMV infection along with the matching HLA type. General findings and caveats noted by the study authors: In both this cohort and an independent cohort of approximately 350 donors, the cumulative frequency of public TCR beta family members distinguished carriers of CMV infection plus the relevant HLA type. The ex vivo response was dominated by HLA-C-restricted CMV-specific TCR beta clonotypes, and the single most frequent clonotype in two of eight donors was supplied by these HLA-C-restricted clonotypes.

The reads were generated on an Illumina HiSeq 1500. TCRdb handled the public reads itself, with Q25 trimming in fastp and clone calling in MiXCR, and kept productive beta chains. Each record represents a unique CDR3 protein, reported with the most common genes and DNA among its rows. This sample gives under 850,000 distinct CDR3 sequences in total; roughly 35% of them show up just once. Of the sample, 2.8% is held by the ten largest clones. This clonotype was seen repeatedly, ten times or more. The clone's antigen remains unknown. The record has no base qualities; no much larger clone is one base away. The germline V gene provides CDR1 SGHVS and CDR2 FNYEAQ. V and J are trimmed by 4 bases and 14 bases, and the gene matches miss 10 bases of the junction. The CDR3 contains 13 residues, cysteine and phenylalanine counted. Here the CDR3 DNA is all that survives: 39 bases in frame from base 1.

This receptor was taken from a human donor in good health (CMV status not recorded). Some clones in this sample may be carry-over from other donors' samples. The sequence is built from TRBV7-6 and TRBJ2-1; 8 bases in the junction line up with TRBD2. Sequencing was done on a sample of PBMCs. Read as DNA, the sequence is TGTGCCAGCAGCTCCGGGGGGGCAGCAACCGAGTTCTTC. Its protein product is CASSSGGAATEFF.